The next 24 T cell receptor beta chains were all read from a single sample in a study of T cell repertoires in cytomegalovirus infection. These receptors lack a known antigen. TCRdb recomputed calls from the reads with MiXCR, one row per CDR3 protein. The sample carries hundreds of thousands of distinct CDR3 sequences, 30% to 40% recorded once. The source was cultured PBMCs, collected from culture after CMV antigen stimulation. These receptors were obtained from a human donor in good health (CMV status not recorded). Some clones in this sample may be carry-over from other donors' samples.

V gene TRBV11-2 combines with J gene TRBJ2-1; D not resolved. V dropped 3 bases and J dropped 5 bases, with 20 bases sitting between them. The CDR3 length is 17 residues. Looked up from germline, CDR1 is SGHAT and CDR2 is FQNNGV. The CDR3 bases are TGTGCCAGCAGCTTCGACGGAGTTCAGACGTTTAACAATGAGCAGTTCTTC. As protein: CASSFDGVQTFNNEQFF.

V is TRBV7-2 and J is TRBJ2-7; no clear D gene. The V end lost 2 bases, the J end lost 9 bases, and 11 bases lay between the germline ends. The CDR3 extends over 12 amino acids. Germline V gene data show CDR1 as SGHTA and CDR2 as FQGNSA. The CDR3 here is CASSLKGFLQYF. In nucleotides, the CDR3 is TGTGCCAGCAGCTTAAAAGGATTTCTGCAGTACTTC.

The chain carries TRBV27 and TRBJ1-3, with TRBD1 matching 7 bases. Germline-derived CDR1 and CDR2 are MNHEY and SMNVEV (reference sequence). The V and J ends lost 4 bases and 2 bases, in that order; junction bases with no gene match: 5. This CDR3 has 15 amino acids. CDR3 sequence (DNA): TGTGCCAGCAGTTCGACAGGGTACCCTGGAAACACCATATATTTT. Residues: CASSSTGYPGNTIYF.

This clonotype was detected a few times. The rearrangement joins TRBV28 to TRBJ1-4, with 7 bases lining up with TRBD1. Trimming took 2 bases from V and 3 from J; bases not matched to a gene: 3. The germline gives CDR1 MDHEN, CDR2 SYDVKM. The CDR3 extends over 15 amino acids. This CDR3 is CASSLSGTANEKLFF. In DNA form, the CDR3 reads TGTGCCAGCAGTTTAAGTGGGACAGCTAATGAAAAACTGTTTTTT.

This clonotype was recorded many times. V and J are TRBV7-2 and TRBJ2-3, with 8 bases matching TRBD2. The germline gives CDR1 SGHTA, CDR2 FQGNSA. V lost 5 bases to trimming and J lost 5 bases; unmatched junction nucleotides: 9. CDR3 size: 15 residues. Here the CDR3 DNA reads TGTGCCAGCAGCCCGGGACTCGGGGGGGGAGATACGCAGTATTTT. This sequence encodes CASSPGLGGGDTQYF.

CDR3 sequence (DNA): TGTGCCAGCAGTGAAGGTGGTCAGGGAGGGGGTGAAAAACTGTTTTTT. Its protein product is CASSEGGQGGGEKLFF. The chain links TRBV25-1 to TRBJ1-4, with TRBD1 as a possible D gene (6 bases). The CDR3 spans 16 residues. Germline V CDR1 and CDR2: MGHDK, SYGVNS. V gave up 2 bases and J gave up 7 bases, with 17 bases separating them.

The rearrangement uses TRBV7-2 and TRBJ2-3; 12 bases are shared with TRBD2. Germline CDR1 reads SGHTA; CDR2 reads FQGNSA. This CDR3 is 16 amino acids long. With V trimmed by 3 bases and J by 2 bases, 3 bases remained unmatched. As DNA, the CDR3 is TGTGCCAGCAGCTTTACTAGCGGGGGGCTCACAGATACGCAGTATTTT. It codes for CASSFTSGGLTDTQYF.

The chain has TRBV6-1 and TRBJ2-7, with D perhaps TRBD2 (5 bases). The germline V and J ends were trimmed by 4 bases and 4 bases, with 11 bases remaining between them. Germline CDR1 is MNHNS and CDR2 is SASEGT. The length of the CDR3 is 13 residues. The CDR3 DNA reads TGTGCCAGCAGTGGAGGACTTTTATACGAGCAGTACTTC. It is translated as CASSGGLLYEQYF.

In its sample, this clonotype was seen once. This chain joins TRBV6-8 and TRBJ2-7, with D hard to call. V was clipped by 2 bases and J by 6 bases, with 11 bases between them. The length of the CDR3 is 13 residues. CDR1 MNHGY and CDR2 SAAAGT come from the germline V gene. The CDR3 DNA is TGTGCCAGCAGTTACACCGCCCTGGGCGAGCAGTACTTC. Translated, it gives CASSYTALGEQYF.

This sequence joins TRBV7-4 and TRBJ1-2; tentatively, D is TRBD1 (6 bases). V was clipped by 5 bases and J by 14 bases, with 18 bases between them. The length of the CDR3 is 12 residues. Germline V lookup: CDR1 SGHVT, CDR2 SQSDAQ. The CDR3 protein is CASSLQTGVRTF. Here the CDR3 DNA reads TGTGCCAGCAGCCTACAGACAGGCGTCCGGACCTTC.

As for this clonotype: Mismatch with germline at one junction end may stem from a read error. The chain couples TRBV6-5 to TRBJ2-7; tentatively, D is TRBD1 (5 bases). CDR3 length: 13 amino acids. Looked up from germline, CDR1 is MNHEY and CDR2 is SVGAGI. Here the CDR3 reads CPSSSDSPYEQYF. For the CDR3, the DNA is TGTCCCAGCAGTTCAGACAGCCCCTACGAGCAGTACTTC.

This clonotype was observed a few times. The V call is TRBV4-1, the J call TRBJ2-7; unclear D gene. The CDR3 totals 13 residues. Germline CDR1 is MGHRA and CDR2 is YSYEKL. V lost 4 bases and J lost 1, with 8 bases in between. The CDR3 bases are TGCGCCAGCAGCCTCGAGCCATCCTACGAGCAGTACGTC. This sequence encodes CASSLEPSYEQYV.

V is TRBV7-9 and J is TRBJ2-7; D gene ambiguous. V gave up 4 bases and J gave up 3 bases, with 19 bases separating them. The CDR3 runs 16 residues. CDR1 is SEHNR and CDR2 is FQNEAQ in the germline V gene (reference sequence). The CDR3 reads CASSSLTPDLGYEQYF. The CDR3 DNA sequence: TGTGCCAGCAGCTCGCTCACTCCGGACCTAGGCTACGAGCAGTACTTC.

This clonotype turned up a few times. This chain links TRBV15 with TRBJ1-2; D might be TRBD1 (6 bases). Germline CDR1 and CDR2: LNHNV and YYDKDF (reference sequence). V gave up 1 base and J gave up 4 bases, with 16 bases separating them. The CDR3 has 16 residues. The CDR3 reads CATSRVRDIPSYGYTF. DNA of the CDR3: TGTGCCACCAGCAGAGTTCGGGACATTCCTAGCTATGGCTACACCTTC.

This clonotype was recorded a few times. V usage is TRBV4-3 and J usage is TRBJ2-1; TRBD2 matches 7 bases. The trim removed 4 bases at V and 2 bases at J, leaving 11 bases unmatched. Germline CDR1 is LGHNA and CDR2 is YSLEER. This CDR3 is built from 17 residues. CDR3 bases: TGCGCCAGCAGCCCAAGGGGCGGGGGATCTACCTACAATGAGCAGTTCTTC. It translates to CASSPRGGGSTYNEQFF.

A few counts support this clonotype. The chain is built from TRBV7-8 and TRBJ2-5, with 9 bases fitting TRBD1. The CDR3 is 15 amino acids. Trimming cost V 1 base and J 5 bases; bases outside gene matches: 5. Per the germline V gene, CDR1 is SGHVS and CDR2 is FQNEAQ. The chain's CDR3 is CASSLVRDRVETQYF. The CDR3 region has the DNA TGTGCCAGCAGCTTAGTTAGGGACAGGGTTGAGACCCAGTACTTC. Drawing the rest from reference TRBV7-8 and TRBJ2-5, the complete variable domain is GAGVSQSPRYKVAKRGQDVALRCDPISGHVSLFWYQQALGQGPEFLTYFQNEAQLDKSGLPSDRFFAERPEGSVSTLKIQRTQQEDSAVYLCASSLVRDRVETQYFGPGTRLLVL.

This rearrangement joins TRBV15 to TRBJ2-6; D is unclear. This CDR3 spans 18 amino acids. Trimming shortened V by 0 bases and J by 0 bases, and 12 bases separated the two germline ends. The germline CDR1 and CDR2 sequences are LNHNV and YYDKDF (reference sequence). CDR3 DNA: TGTGCCACCAGCAGAGATTCAGGCTTATCCTCTGGGGCCAACGTCCTGACTTTC. This gives the protein CATSRDSGLSSGANVLTF. Together with reference TRBV15 and TRBJ2-6, the CDR3 gives the full variable domain: DAMVIQNPRYQVTQFGKPVTLSCSQTLNHNVMYWYQQKSSQAPKLLFHYYDKDFNNEADTPDNFQSRRPNTSFCFLDIRSPGLGDTAMYLCATSRDSGLSSGANVLTFGAGSRLTVL.

The rearrangement uses TRBV20-1 and TRBJ2-1; TRBD1 agrees at 7 bases. V was pared by 6 bases and J by 7 bases, with 12 bases of the junction left unmatched. The CDR3 covers 14 residues. Germline lookup yields CDR1 DFQATT and CDR2 SNEGSKA (reference sequence). Here the CDR3 reads CSAERQGSLNEQFF. The CDR3 bases are TGCAGTGCAGAGAGACAGGGTAGTCTTAATGAGCAGTTCTTC.

The rearrangement joins TRBV28 to TRBJ2-5; 8 bases line up with TRBD2. The CDR3 covers 14 residues. Germline V gene lookup returns CDR1 MDHEN and CDR2 SYDVKM. J lost 1 base, V lost 8 bases, and 6 bases had no gene match. CDR3 residues: CASGAGGAQETQYF. CDR3 bases: TGTGCCAGCGGGGCCGGGGGGGCCCAAGAGACCCAGTACTTC.

This chain uses TRBV27 with TRBJ1-5; 8 nucleotides agree with TRBD1. The CDR3 contains 15 residues. CDR1 and CDR2 from the germline V gene are MNHEY and SMNVEV (reference sequence). The V gene end was trimmed by 4 bases and the J gene end by 4 bases; junction bases not matched to a gene: 6. The CDR3 protein is CASSSPGTGNQPQHF. The CDR3 DNA is TGTGCCAGCAGTTCACCCGGGACAGGAAATCAGCCCCAGCATTTT.

The chain links TRBV15 to TRBJ2-5, with D tentatively TRBD2 (6 bases). The CDR3 runs 14 residues. The germline V and J ends were trimmed by 5 bases and 4 bases, with 14 bases remaining between them. From germline, CDR1 is LNHNV and CDR2 YYDKDF (reference sequence). CDR3 DNA: TGTGCCACCAGCCCACGACTAGGACCAGAGACCCAGTACTTC. Translation gives CATSPRLGPETQYF.

The chain combines TRBV7-6 with TRBJ2-5; D ambiguous. The CDR3 covers 12 residues. Germline V gives CDR1 SGHVS, CDR2 FNYEAQ. With 4 bases removed from V and 4 bases from J, the gap between germline ends came to 7 bases. CDR3 DNA sequence: TGTGCCAGCAGCTACACAGTAGAGACCCAGTACTTC. This codes for CASSYTVETQYF.

Worth noting for this clonotype: This clone may be a read error of a much larger clone one base away. CDR3 DNA: TGTGCCAGCAGCCTCCGGGACAGGGACAATGAGCAGTTCTTC. Protein: CASSLRDRDNEQFF. The chain links TRBV5-4 to TRBJ2-1, with 9 nucleotides matching TRBD1. Germline V lookup: CDR1 SGHNT, CDR2 YYREEE (reference sequence). Germline trimming cut 4 bases from V and 5 bases from J; bases unmatched to any gene: 4. CDR3 size: 14 residues.

This clonotype was recorded at least ten times. The chain carries TRBV7-2 and TRBJ2-3, with 7 positions matching TRBD2. Germline V gene data show CDR1 as SGHTA and CDR2 as FQGNSA. Trimming removed 8 bases from V and 1 base from J; junction bases left unmatched: 6. The CDR3 extends over 14 amino acids. The CDR3 here is CASGRERGTDTQYF. As DNA, the CDR3 is TGTGCCAGCGGGCGGGAGAGGGGCACAGATACGCAGTATTTT.